This T cell receptor beta chain was retrieved from a study of human T cells and chemical hapten exposure. Across the study: Patients had diphenylcyclopropenone applied to the scalp weekly throughout the approximately 25-week study. Patches with 0.01% DPC went on the upper back, and the tests were read at 6 days.

Individual cDNA molecules had unique molecular identifiers attached to them by the library. One entry per CDR3 protein, called by TCRdb with MiXCR from the RACE reads. The sample gives about 120,000 distinct CDR3 sequences, 12% to 15% of which show up once; 0.9% to 0.95% is in the top ten. The ends were cut back, 4 bases at V and 2 bases at J, with 15 bases in the middle. The length of the CDR3 is 15 residues. Per the germline V gene, CDR1 is SGHRS and CDR2 is YFSETQ. Indicated time point: patch test 1, 2 weeks after DPC sensitization. Specified treatment: therapeutic diphenylcyclopropenone sensitization with weekly scalp DPC.

This chain uses TRBV5-1 with TRBJ1-1; the D gene is possibly TRBD1 (6 bases). This TCR was recovered from a man younger than 30 with alopecia areata. Some clones in this sample may be carry-over from other donors' samples. The sequences come from whole blood, collected in connection with sensitization to the hapten diphenylcyclopropenone (DPC). CDR3 loop: CASSKGRGQNTEAFF. The CDR3 nucleotides read TGCGCCAGCAGCAAAGGACGGGGGCAAAACACTGAAGCTTTCTTT.